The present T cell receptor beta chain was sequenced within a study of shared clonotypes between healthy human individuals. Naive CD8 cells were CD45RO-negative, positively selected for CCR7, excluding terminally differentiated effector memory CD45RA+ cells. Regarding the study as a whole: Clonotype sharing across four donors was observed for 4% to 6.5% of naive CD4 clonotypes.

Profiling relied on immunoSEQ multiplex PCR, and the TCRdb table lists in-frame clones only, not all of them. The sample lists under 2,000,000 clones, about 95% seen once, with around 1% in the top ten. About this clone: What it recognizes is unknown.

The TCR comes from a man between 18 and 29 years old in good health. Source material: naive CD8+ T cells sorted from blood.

CDR3 loop: CASSDTGGDQETQYF. The CDR3 region has the DNA TGCGCCAGCAGCGATACAGGGGGGGACCAAGAGACCCAGTACTTC. V and J are TRBV4-1 and TRBJ2-5; tentative D call: TRBD1 (8 bases). The ends were cut back, 5 bases at V and 0 bases at J, with 13 bases in the middle. The CDR3 extends over 15 amino acids. Germline V lookup: CDR1 MGHRA, CDR2 YSYEKL.